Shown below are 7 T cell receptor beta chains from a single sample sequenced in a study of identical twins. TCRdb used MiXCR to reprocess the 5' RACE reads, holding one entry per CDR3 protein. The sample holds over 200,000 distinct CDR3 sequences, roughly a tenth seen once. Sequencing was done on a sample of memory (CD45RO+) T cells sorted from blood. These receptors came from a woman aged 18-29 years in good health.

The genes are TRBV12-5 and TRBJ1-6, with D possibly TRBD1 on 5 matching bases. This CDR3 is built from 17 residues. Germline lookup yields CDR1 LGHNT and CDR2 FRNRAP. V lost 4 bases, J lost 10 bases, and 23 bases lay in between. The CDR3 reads CASGSSSGATLGSPLHF. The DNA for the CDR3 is TGTGCTAGTGGTTCATCCTCCGGGGCGACGCTTGGGTCACCCCTCCACTTT.

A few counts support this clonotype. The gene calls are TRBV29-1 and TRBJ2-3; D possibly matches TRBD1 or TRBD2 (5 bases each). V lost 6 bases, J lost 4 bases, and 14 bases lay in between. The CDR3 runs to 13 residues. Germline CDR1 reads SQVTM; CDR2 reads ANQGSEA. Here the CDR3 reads CSVGGGVADTQYF. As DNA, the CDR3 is TGCAGCGTCGGTGGGGGTGTAGCAGATACGCAGTATTTT.

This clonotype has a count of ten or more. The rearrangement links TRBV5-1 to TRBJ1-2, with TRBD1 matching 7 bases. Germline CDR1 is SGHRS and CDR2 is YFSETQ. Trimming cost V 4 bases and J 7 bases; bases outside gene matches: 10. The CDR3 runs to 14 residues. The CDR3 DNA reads TGCGCCAGCAGCCTGAGACGCGACAGGGCTGGCTACACCTTC. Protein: CASSLRRDRAGYTF.

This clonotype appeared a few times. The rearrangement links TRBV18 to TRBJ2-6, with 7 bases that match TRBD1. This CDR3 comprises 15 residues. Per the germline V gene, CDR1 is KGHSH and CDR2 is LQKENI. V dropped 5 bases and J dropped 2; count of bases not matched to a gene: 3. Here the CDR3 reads CASSDRVPGANVLTF. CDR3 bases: TGTGCCAGCTCAGACAGGGTACCTGGGGCCAACGTCCTGACTTTC.

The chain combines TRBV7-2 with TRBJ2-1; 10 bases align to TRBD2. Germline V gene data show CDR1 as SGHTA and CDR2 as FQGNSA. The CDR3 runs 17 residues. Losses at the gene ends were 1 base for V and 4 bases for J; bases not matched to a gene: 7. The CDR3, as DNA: TGTGCCAGCAGCTTAGGGGGCCCTAGCGGGAGATACAATGAGCAGTTCTTC. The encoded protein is CASSLGGPSGRYNEQFF.

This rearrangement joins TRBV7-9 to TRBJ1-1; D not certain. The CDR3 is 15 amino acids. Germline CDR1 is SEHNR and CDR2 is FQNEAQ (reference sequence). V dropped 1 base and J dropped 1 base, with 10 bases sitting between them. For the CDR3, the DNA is TGTGCCAGCAGCTTAGGTCTGGGAGGGAACACTGAAGCTTTCTTT. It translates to CASSLGLGGNTEAFF.

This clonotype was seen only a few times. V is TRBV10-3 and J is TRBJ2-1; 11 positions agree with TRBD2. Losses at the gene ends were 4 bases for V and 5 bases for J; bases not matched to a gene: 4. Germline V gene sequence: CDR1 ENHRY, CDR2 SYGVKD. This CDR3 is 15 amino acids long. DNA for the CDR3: TGTGCCATCAGTGCGACTAGCGGGACACACAATGAGCAGTTCTTC. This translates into CAISATSGTHNEQFF.